One sample yielded the 21 T cell receptor beta chains listed below, sequenced in a study of T cell changes during pregnancy in multiple sclerosis. Clones were read by immunoSEQ multiplex PCR, and TCRdb kept only the in-frame ones, dropping some. The sample yields 56,000 or so clones, approximately 91% seen once. The sample here was CD4+ T cells from peripheral blood mononuclear cells, taken in the third trimester of pregnancy. The receptors here all came from a female donor with multiple sclerosis, enrolled in a pregnancy study.

This chain joins TRBV29-1 and TRBJ1-6; 10 bases agree with TRBD1. Germline V lookup: CDR1 SQVTM, CDR2 ANQGSEA. Trimming at V came to 6 bases and at J to 6 bases, leaving 8 bases not matched to a gene. This CDR3 has 15 residues. CDR3 sequence (DNA): TGCAGCGTGAGGGGGACAGGGGCGAGTAATTCACCCCTCCACTTT. This codes for CSVRGTGASNSPLHF.

V gene TRBV29-1 combines with J gene TRBJ1-1; no reliable D call. The CDR3 length is 12 residues. The germline V and J ends were trimmed by 2 bases and 2 bases, with 6 bases remaining between them. Germline-derived CDR1 and CDR2 are SQVTM and ANQGSEA. For the CDR3, the DNA is TGCAGCGTTGAAAATATAAACACTGAAGCTTTCTTT. The encoded protein is CSVENINTEAFF.

The chain carries TRBV4-1 and TRBJ1-5; no definite D call. The CDR3 covers 15 residues. CDR1 is MGHRA, CDR2 YSYEKL, per germline. V lost 0 bases to trimming and J lost 1 base, with 7 bases between them. The DNA of the CDR3 is TGCGCCAGCAGCCAAGACCCAGTCAGCAATCAGCCCCAGCATTTT. Protein product: CASSQDPVSNQPQHF.

The chain has TRBV7-8 and TRBJ1-3, with unresolved D. CDR1 is SGHVS and CDR2 is FQNEAQ in the germline V gene. Between the trimmed V and J ends, which lost 2 bases and 0 bases, there was a span of 11 bases. This CDR3 is built from 16 residues. CDR3 amino acids: CASSLRGLDSGNTIYF. The DNA of the CDR3 is TGTGCCAGCAGCTTAAGAGGCTTAGACTCTGGAAACACCATATATTTT.

Here the CDR3 DNA reads TGTGCCAGCAGCTTAGATACAGCGAACACCGGGGAGCTGTTTTTT. Its translation is CASSLDTANTGELFF. V is TRBV7-7 and J is TRBJ2-2; no clear D. This CDR3 has 15 amino acids. Between the trimmed V and J ends, which lost 1 base and 0 bases, there was a span of 6 bases. CDR1 and CDR2 from the germline V gene are SSHAT and FNYEAQ (reference sequence). Together with reference TRBV7-7 and TRBJ2-2, the CDR3 gives the full variable domain: GAGVSQSPRYKVTKRGQDVTLRCDPISSHATLYWYQQALGQGPEFLTYFNYEAQPDKSGLPSDRFSAERPEGSISTLTIQRTEQRDSAMYRCASSLDTANTGELFFGEGSRLTVL.

This chain joins TRBV11-2 and TRBJ2-5; 8 nucleotides align to TRBD1. Germline V gives CDR1 SGHAT, CDR2 FQNNGV. J lost 4 bases, V lost 5 bases, and 12 bases had no gene match. CDR3 length: 16 residues. The CDR3 bases are TGTGCCAGCAGCAACCTCCCAGGGGGCGAAACAGAGACCCAGTACTTC. Its protein product is CASSNLPGGETETQYF.

A few counts support this clone. The chain recombines TRBV19 with TRBJ2-2, with 7 bases identical to TRBD2. V lost 5 bases to trimming and J lost 0 bases; unmatched junction nucleotides: 3. This CDR3 spans 15 amino acids. CDR1 is LNHDA and CDR2 is SQIVND in the germline V gene (reference sequence). The CDR3 bases are TGTGCCAGTAGTCCAGGGACTACGAACACCGGGGAGCTGTTTTTT. Protein product: CASSPGTTNTGELFF.

The chain links TRBV11-3 to TRBJ2-2; the D gene is possibly TRBD2 (6 bases). Germline CDR1 SGHNT, CDR2 YENEEA. V lost 3 bases to trimming and J lost 6 bases, with 11 bases between them. This CDR3 contains 14 residues. CDR3: CASSFFRDSGELFF. The CDR3 region has the DNA TGTGCCAGCAGCTTCTTCCGGGACTCCGGGGAGCTGTTTTTT.

The chain has TRBV10-2 and TRBJ2-7, with 10 bases fitting TRBD2. Germline V CDR1 and CDR2: WSHSY, SAAADI. V dropped 8 bases and J dropped 6; count of bases not matched to a gene: 10. The CDR3 covers 14 residues. The CDR3 DNA reads TGCGCCAGCGAGAAAGCGGGGGGGGGCGGCGAGCAGTACTTC. It codes for CASEKAGGGGEQYF.

V gene TRBV5-1 combines with J gene TRBJ2-5; tentatively, D is TRBD2 (6 bases). Germline CDR1 SGHRS, CDR2 YFSETQ. The CDR3 loop spans 15 amino acids. Deletions cut 2 bases from V and 5 bases from J, with 16 bases between. CDR3 amino acids: CASSFLGGVEETQYF. The CDR3 coding sequence is TGCGCCAGCAGCTTTTTAGGAGGGGTCGAGGAGACCCAGTACTTC.

The chain recombines TRBV19 with TRBJ2-7, with 11 bases fitting TRBD2. V was clipped by 5 bases and J by 0 bases; unmatched bases: 9. The CDR3 spans 17 residues. Germline assignment: CDR1 LNHDA and CDR2 SQIVND (reference sequence). CDR3 sequence (DNA): TGTGCCAGTAGTTACGATTTCACTAGCGGGGGCTCCTACGAGCAGTACTTC. It translates to CASSYDFTSGGSYEQYF.

The V call is TRBV5-1, the J call TRBJ1-4; 11 bases agree with TRBD1. This CDR3 is 17 amino acids long. Germline V CDR1 and CDR2: SGHRS, YFSETQ. With V trimmed by 4 bases and J by 5 bases, 10 bases remained unmatched. CDR3 residues: CASSIGQGALRNEKLFF. CDR3 in DNA: TGCGCCAGCAGCATTGGACAGGGGGCCCTTAGAAATGAAAAACTGTTTTTT.

The genes are TRBV4-2 and TRBJ1-2; 8 nucleotides agree with TRBD1. The CDR3 spans 17 residues. After removal of 3 bases from V and 0 bases from J, the junction contained 9 bases not matched to a gene. CDR1 is LGHNA, CDR2 YNFKEQ, per germline. The CDR3 spells CASSHQPLGQANYGYTF. CDR3 nucleotide sequence: TGTGCCAGCAGCCATCAACCGCTGGGACAGGCTAACTATGGCTACACCTTC.

V gene TRBV19 combines with J gene TRBJ2-2; maybe TRBD2 (5 bases). The V gene lost 1 base and the J gene lost 5 bases, with 14 bases spanning the gap. The CDR3 spans 16 residues. The germline CDR1 and CDR2 sequences are LNHDA and SQIVND (reference sequence). The CDR3 DNA reads TGTGCCAGTAGTATAGCCCCCCGGGGTGGGACCGGGGAGCTGTTTTTT. Protein sequence: CASSIAPRGGTGELFF.

V usage is TRBV7-2 and J usage is TRBJ2-2; D unclear. The CDR3 has 16 amino acids. The V and J ends lost 5 bases and 0 bases respectively, with 13 bases between them. In germline, CDR1 is SGHTA, CDR2 FQGNSA. This CDR3 is CASSPPVVANTGELFF. CDR3 coding DNA: TGTGCCAGCAGCCCCCCGGTTGTGGCGAACACCGGGGAGCTGTTTTTT. Full variable domain (missing parts from reference TRBV7-2 and TRBJ2-2): GAGVSQSPSNKVTEKGKDVELRCDPISGHTALYWYRQSLGQGLEFLIYFQGNSAPDKSGLPSDRFSAERTGGSVSTLTIQRTQQEDSAVYLCASSPPVVANTGELFFGEGSRLTVL.

In its sample, this clone was seen once. CDR3 amino acids: CASSEAPGTGRYEQYF. The CDR3 nucleotides are TGTGCCAGCAGTGAAGCTCCCGGGACAGGGAGGTACGAGCAGTACTTC. The chain uses TRBV2 and TRBJ2-7; 9 nucleotides align to TRBD1. CDR3 length: 16 amino acids. Germline CDR1 SNHLY, CDR2 FYNNEI. The junction had 7 bases not matched to a gene; V was cut back by 0 bases and J by 4 bases. The full variable domain, completed using reference TRBV2 and TRBJ2-7, is EPEVTQTPSHQVTQMGQEVILRCVPISNHLYFYWYRQILGQKVEFLVSFYNNEISEKSEIFDDQFSVERPDGSNFTLKIRSTKLEDSAMYFCASSEAPGTGRYEQYFGPGTRLTVT.

The chain employs TRBV4-2 and TRBJ1-2; 11 bases agree with TRBD1. Germline CDR1 reads LGHNA; CDR2 reads YNFKEQ. The CDR3 totals 15 residues. The J segment lost 0 bases and the V segment lost 3 bases, leaving 0 bases of the junction unmatched. The DNA of the CDR3 is TGTGCCAGCAGCCAGGGACAGGGGGCTAACTATGGCTACACCTTC. Its translation is CASSQGQGANYGYTF.

The CDR3 bases are TGTGCCAGCAGCCCCGACCCCTATTCTAGTACCCACGAGCAGTACTTC. This gives the protein CASSPDPYSSTHEQYF. This chain links TRBV7-2 with TRBJ2-7; no definite D call. Trimming took 5 bases from V and 5 from J, leaving 22 bases between them. CDR1 is SGHTA and CDR2 is FQGNSA in the germline V gene. This CDR3 region has 16 residues.

The chain carries TRBV11-3 and TRBJ2-1; TRBD2 aligns across 13 bases. The trim removed 3 bases at V and 4 bases at J, leaving 3 bases unmatched. Germline loops: CDR1 SGHNT, CDR2 YENEEA. CDR3 length: 16 residues. The CDR3 nucleotides read TGTGCCAGCAGCTTTGGGACTAGCGGGGCTTACAATGAGCAGTTCTTC. Its translation: CASSFGTSGAYNEQFF. Together with reference TRBV11-3 and TRBJ2-1, the CDR3 gives the full variable domain: EAGVVQSPRYKIIEKKQPVAFWCNPISGHNTLYWYLQNLGQGPELLIRYENEEAVDDSQLPKDRFSAERLKGVDSTLKIQPAELGDSAVYLCASSFGTSGAYNEQFFGPGTRLTVL.

CDR3 bases: TGTGCCAGCGACAAGATCAGCGGGAGGACCGGGGAGCTGTTTTTT. Its protein is CASDKISGRTGELFF. The rearrangement uses TRBV11-2 and TRBJ2-2, with TRBD2 matching 9 bases. The V gene's germline CDR1 is SGHAT and CDR2 FQNNGV. This CDR3 comprises 15 residues. The V segment lost 8 bases and the J segment 5 bases; nucleotides outside the gene matches: 9.

The chain has TRBV5-1 and TRBJ1-1, with D perhaps TRBD1 (5 bases). The V gene's germline CDR1 is SGHRS and CDR2 YFSETQ. Deletions cut 1 base from V and 3 bases from J, with 10 bases between. The CDR3 is 14 amino acids. For the CDR3, the DNA is TGCGCCAGCAGCTTGCGGCAGGGCCACACTGAAGCTTTCTTT. Protein sequence: CASSLRQGHTEAFF. The variable domain in full, completed from reference TRBV5-1 and TRBJ1-1, reads KAGVTQTPRYLIKTRGQQVTLSCSPISGHRSVSWYQQTPGQGLQFLFEYFSETQRNKGNFPGRFSGRQFSNSRSEMNVSTLELGDSALYLCASSLRQGHTEAFFGQGTRLTVV.